The clone carrying this T cell receptor beta chain showed up many times. What it recognizes is unknown. A single record per CDR3 protein comes from TCRdb applying MiXCR to the 5' RACE reads. The table records some 120,000 distinct CDR3 sequences, about 3.4% of them present only once. This sample is part of a study of neurological immune-mediated disorders. Overall study findings and caveats: Phylogenetic grouping assigned the repertoires of 18 of 34 multiple sclerosis patients to one related-CDR3 cluster, which constitutes a possible signature. Neither clinical nor MRI features showed any association with the multiple sclerosis repertoire cluster, and the authors stated that larger cohorts are needed.

The clonotype originates from a woman aged 30 to 39 with multiple sclerosis. Sequenced material: PBMCs.

CDR3 DNA: TGTGCCAGCAGTGGTGTCGGGGGGCGTCGATACAATGAGCAGTTCTTC. This sequence encodes CASSGVGGRRYNEQFF. This chain joins TRBV12-3 or TRBV12-4 and TRBJ2-1; the D gene is possibly TRBD2 (7 bases). Trimming cost V 5 bases and J 4 bases, with 18 bases left between them. The CDR3 length is 16 residues.